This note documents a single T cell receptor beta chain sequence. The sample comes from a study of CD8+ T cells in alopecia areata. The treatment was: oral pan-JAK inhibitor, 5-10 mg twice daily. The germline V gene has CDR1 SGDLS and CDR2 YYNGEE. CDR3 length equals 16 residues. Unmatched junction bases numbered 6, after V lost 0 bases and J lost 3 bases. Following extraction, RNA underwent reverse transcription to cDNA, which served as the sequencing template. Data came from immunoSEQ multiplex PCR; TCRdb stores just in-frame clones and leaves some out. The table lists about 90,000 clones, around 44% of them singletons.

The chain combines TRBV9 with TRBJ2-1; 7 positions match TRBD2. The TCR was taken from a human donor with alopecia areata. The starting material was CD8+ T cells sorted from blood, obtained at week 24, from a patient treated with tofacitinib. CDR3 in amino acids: CASSVGASGNYNEQFF. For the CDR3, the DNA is TGTGCCAGCAGCGTAGGTGCTAGCGGTAACTACAATGAGCAGTTCTTC.